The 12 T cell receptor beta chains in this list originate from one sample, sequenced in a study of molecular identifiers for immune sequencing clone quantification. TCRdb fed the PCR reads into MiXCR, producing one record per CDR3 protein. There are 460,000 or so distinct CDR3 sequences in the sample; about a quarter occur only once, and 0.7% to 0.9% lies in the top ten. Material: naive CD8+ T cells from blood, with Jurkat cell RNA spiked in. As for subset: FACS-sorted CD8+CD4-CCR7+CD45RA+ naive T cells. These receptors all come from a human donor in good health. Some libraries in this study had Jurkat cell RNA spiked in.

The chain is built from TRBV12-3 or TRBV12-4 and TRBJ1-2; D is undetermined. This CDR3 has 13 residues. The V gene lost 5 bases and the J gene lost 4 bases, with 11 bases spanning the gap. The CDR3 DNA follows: TGTGCCAGCAGTCTTCCCGGCTCCTATGGCTACACCTTC. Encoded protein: CASSLPGSYGYTF.

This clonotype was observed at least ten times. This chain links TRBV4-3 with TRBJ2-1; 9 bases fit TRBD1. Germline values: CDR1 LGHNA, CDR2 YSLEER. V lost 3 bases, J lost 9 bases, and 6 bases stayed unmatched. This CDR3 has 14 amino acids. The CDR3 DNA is TGCGCCAGCAGCCAGGGACAGGGATTTGGTGAGCAGTTCTTC. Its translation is CASSQGQGFGEQFF.

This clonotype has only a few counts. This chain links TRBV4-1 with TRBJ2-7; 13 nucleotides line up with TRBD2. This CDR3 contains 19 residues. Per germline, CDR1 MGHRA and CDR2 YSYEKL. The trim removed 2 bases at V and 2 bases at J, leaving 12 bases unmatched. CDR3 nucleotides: TGCGCCAGCAGCCAAACAACTAGCGGGGGGGGACGTTATGCCTACGAGCAGTACTTC. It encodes CASSQTTSGGGRYAYEQYF.

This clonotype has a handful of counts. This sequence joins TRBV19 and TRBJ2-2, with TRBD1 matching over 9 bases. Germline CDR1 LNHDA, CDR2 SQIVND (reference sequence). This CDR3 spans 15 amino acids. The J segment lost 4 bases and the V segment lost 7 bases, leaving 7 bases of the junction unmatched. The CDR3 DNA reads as TGTGCCAGTATGGCGGGGACAGGGACCACCGGGGAGCTGTTTTTT. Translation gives CASMAGTGTTGELFF.

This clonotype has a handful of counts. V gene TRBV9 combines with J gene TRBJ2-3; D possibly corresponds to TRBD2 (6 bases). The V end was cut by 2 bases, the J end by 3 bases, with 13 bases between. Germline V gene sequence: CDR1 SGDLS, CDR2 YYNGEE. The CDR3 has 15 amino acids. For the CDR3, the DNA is TGTGCCAGCAGCGTGACGGGGAGGAGGACAGATACGCAGTATTTT. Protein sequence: CASSVTGRRTDTQYF.

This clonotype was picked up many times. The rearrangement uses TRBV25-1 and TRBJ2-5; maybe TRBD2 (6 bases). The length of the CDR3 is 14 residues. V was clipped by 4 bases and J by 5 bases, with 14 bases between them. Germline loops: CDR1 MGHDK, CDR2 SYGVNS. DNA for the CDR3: TGTGCCAGCAGTGCGGACGGGAGACAGGAGACCCAGTACTTC. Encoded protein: CASSADGRQETQYF. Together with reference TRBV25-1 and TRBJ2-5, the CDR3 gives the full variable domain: EADIYQTPRYLVIGTGKKITLECSQTMGHDKMYWYQQDPGMELHLIHYSYGVNSTEKGDLSSESTVSRIRTEHFPLTLESARPSHTSQYLCASSADGRQETQYFGPGTRLLVL.

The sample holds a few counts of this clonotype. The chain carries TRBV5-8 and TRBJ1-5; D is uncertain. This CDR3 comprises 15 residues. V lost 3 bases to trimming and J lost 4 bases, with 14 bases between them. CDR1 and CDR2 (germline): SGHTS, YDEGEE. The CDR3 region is CASSYVGSLNQPQHF. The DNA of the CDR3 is TGTGCCAGCAGCTATGTAGGGTCCTTAAATCAGCCCCAGCATTTT.

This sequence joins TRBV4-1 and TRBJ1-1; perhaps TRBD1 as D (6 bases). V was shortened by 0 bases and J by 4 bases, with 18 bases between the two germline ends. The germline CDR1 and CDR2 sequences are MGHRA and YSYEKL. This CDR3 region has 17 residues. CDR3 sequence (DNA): TGCGCCAGCAGCCAAGATCCCACAGGGTACGGTACCACTGAAGCTTTCTTT. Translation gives CASSQDPTGYGTTEAFF.

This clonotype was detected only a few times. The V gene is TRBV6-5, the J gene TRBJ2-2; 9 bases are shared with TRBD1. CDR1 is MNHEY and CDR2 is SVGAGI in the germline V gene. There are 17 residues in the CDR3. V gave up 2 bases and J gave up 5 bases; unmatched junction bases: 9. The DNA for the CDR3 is TGTGCCAGCAGTTACGACCGGGACAGGGTTGAGACCGGGGAGCTGTTTTTT. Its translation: CASSYDRDRVETGELFF.

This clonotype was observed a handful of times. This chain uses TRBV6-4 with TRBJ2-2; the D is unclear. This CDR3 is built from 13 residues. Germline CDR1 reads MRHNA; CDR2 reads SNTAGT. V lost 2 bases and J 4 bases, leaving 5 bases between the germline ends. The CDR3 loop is CASSDLGTGELFF. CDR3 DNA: TGTGCCAGCAGTGACCTGGGCACCGGGGAGCTGTTTTTT.

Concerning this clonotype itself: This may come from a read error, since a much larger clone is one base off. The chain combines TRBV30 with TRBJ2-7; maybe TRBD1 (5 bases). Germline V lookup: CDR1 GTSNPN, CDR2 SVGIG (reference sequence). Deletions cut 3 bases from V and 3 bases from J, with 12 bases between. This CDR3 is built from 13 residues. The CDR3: CAWRAGLNYEQYF. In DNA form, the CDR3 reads TGTGCCTGGAGAGCAGGGTTAAACTACGAGCAGTACTTC. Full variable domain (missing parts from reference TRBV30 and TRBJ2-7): SQTIHQWPATLVQPVGSPLSLECTVEGTSNPNLYWYRQAAGRGLQLLFYSVGIGQISSEVPQNLSASRPQDRQFILSSKKLLLSDSGFYLCAWRAGLNYEQYFGPGTRLTVT.

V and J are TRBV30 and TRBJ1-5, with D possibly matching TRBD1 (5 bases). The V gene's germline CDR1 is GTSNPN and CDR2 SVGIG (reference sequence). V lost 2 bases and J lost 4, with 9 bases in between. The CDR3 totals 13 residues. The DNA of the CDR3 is TGTGCCTGGAGTCCAGACAGTAATCAGCCCCAGCATTTT. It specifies CAWSPDSNQPQHF.